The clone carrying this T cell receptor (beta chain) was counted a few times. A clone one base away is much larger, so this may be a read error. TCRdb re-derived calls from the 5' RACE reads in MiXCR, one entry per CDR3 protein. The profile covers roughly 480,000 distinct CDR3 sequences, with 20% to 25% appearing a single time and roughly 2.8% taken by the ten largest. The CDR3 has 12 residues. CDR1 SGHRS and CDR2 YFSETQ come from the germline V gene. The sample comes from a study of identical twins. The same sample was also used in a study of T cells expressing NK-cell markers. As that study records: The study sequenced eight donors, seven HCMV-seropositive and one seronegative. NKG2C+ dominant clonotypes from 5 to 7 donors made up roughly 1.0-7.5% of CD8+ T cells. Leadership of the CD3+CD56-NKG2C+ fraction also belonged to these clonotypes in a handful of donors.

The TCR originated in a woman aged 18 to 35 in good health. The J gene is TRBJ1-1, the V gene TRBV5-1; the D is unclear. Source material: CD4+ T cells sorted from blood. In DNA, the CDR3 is TGCGCCAGCGGCTTGGGGAACACTGAAGCTTTCTTT. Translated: CASGLGNTEAFF.